Sequencing of this T cell receptor (beta chain) was carried out in a study of blood T cell repertoires in COVID-19. Study summary: The United States, Italy and Spain were the sources of the acute and convalescent COVID-19 samples. The cDNA or gDNA used as material had been derived from T cells, B-cell-depleted T cells, or PBMCs.

This clone occurred once. The length of the CDR3 is 15 residues. V was cut by 0 bases and J by 1 base, with 13 bases left in between. CDR1 and CDR2 from the germline V gene are GTSNPN and SVGIG (reference sequence). All recovered Cohort 3 donors got two negative PCRs, got clearance, or saw symptom resolution. In the original processing: For nucleated cells, counts were estimated from reference gene primer amplification. Method: immunoSEQ multiplex PCR; TCRdb's copy keeps in-frame clones and lacks some. V and J calls and clone size are as listed in that table; D and trimming were resolved from the DNA. The table has some 300,000 clones, over 85% seen once.

The chain has TRBV30 and TRBJ2-7, with TRBD1 as a possible D gene (6 bases). The sample taken for sequencing was PBMCs or T cells enriched from blood (not recorded which). The TCR comes from a woman aged 25 to 39 who had recovered from COVID-19. The CDR3 reads CAWSVHRQVSYEQYF. As DNA, the CDR3 is TGTGCCTGGAGTGTACATCGACAGGTTTCCTACGAGCAGTACTTC.